In its sample, the clone carrying this T cell receptor (beta chain) was seen once. Its cognate antigen is unknown. The data originate from a study of T cell responses to AZD1222 COVID-19 vaccine. CDR3 length equals 13 residues. Trimming cost V 5 bases and J 2 bases, with 9 bases left between them. Findings of the study overall: Of spike-specific TCRs, nearly half reportedly target regions left unmutated in variants. In all cases, repertoires were sampled only after the peak T cell response. Clonal diversity may have been underestimated, and the donors were mostly white British, with more females than males. Seropositive AZD1222 recipients at baseline numbered only five or six.

Assay used: immunoSEQ multiplex PCR; TCRdb lists only in-frame clones, some missing. This table holds approximately 91,000 clones, roughly 90% found once. This chain connects TRBV12-3 or TRBV12-4 to TRBJ1-1, with a tentative D call TRBD1 (5 bases). The TCR comes from an adult in good health. The sequencing used peripheral blood, collected on day 0 of AZD1222 vaccination. The CDR3 reads CASSPGVNTEAFF. The CDR3 nucleotides are TGTGCCAGCAGTCCGGGGGTTAACACTGAAGCTTTCTTT.